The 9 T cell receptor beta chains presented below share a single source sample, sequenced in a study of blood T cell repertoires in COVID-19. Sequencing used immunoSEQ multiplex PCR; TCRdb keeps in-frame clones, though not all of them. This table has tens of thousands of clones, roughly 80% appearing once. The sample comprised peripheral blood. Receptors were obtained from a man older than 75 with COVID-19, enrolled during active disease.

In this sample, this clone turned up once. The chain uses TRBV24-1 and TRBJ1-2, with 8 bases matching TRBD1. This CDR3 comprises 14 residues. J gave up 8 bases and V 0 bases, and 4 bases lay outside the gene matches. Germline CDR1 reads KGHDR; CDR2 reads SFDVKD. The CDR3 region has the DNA TGTGCCACCAGTGATTTGGCCAGGGGGCAAGGCTACACCTTC. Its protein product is CATSDLARGQGYTF.

Here the CDR3 reads CASSQDQGALGYEQYV. In DNA form, the CDR3 reads TGTGCCAGCAGCCAAGATCAGGGGGCGCTTGGCTACGAGCAGTACGTC. The chain uses TRBV3-1 (or the pseudogene TRBV3-2) and TRBJ2-7; 8 bases align to TRBD1. With 0 bases clipped from V and 3 bases from J, the junction kept 7 bases outside the gene matches. CDR3 length: 16 amino acids. Germline V gives CDR1 LGHDT, CDR2 YNNKEL (reference sequence).

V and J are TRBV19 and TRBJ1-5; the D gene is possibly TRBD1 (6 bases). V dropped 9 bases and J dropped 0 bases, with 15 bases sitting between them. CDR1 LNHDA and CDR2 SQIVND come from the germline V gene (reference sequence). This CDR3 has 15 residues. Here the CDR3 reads CASKQGAYSNQPQHF. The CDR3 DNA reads TGTGCCAGCAAACAGGGTGCTTATAGCAATCAGCCCCAGCATTTT.

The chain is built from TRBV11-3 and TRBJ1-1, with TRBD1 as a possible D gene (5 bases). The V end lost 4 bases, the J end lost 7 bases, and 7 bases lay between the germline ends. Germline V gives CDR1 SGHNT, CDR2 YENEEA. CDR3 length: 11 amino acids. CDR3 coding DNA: TGTGCCAGCAGCTCGGGGGTTGAAGCTTTCTTT. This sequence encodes CASSSGVEAFF. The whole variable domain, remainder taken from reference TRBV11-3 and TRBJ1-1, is EAGVVQSPRYKIIEKKQPVAFWCNPISGHNTLYWYLQNLGQGPELLIRYENEEAVDDSQLPKDRFSAERLKGVDSTLKIQPAELGDSAVYLCASSSGVEAFFGQGTRLTVV.

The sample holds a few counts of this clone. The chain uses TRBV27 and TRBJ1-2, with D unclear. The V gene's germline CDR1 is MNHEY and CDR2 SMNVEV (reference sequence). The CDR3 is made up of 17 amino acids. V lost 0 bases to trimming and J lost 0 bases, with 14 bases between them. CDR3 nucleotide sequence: TGTGCCAGCAGTTTATCGTGGTCGGGGTTAGCTAACTATGGCTACACCTTC. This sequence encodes CASSLSWSGLANYGYTF.

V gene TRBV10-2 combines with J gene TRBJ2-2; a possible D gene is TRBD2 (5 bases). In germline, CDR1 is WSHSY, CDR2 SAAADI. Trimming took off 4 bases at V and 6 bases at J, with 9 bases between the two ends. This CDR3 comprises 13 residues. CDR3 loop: CASSGGVAGELFF. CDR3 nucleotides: TGCGCCAGCAGTGGGGGAGTGGCCGGGGAGCTGTTTTTT.

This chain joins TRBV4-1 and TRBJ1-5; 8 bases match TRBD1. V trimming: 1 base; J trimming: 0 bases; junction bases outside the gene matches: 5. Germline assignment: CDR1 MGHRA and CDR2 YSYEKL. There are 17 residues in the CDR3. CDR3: CASSQGGTGYSNQPQHF. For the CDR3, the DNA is TGCGCCAGCAGCCAAGGAGGGACAGGTTATAGCAATCAGCCCCAGCATTTT.

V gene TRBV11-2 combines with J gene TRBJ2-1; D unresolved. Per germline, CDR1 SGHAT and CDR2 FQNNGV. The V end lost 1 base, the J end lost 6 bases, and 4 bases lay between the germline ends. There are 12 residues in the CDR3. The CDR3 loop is CASSLVLNEQFF. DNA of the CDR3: TGTGCCAGCAGCTTAGTTCTCAATGAGCAGTTCTTC.

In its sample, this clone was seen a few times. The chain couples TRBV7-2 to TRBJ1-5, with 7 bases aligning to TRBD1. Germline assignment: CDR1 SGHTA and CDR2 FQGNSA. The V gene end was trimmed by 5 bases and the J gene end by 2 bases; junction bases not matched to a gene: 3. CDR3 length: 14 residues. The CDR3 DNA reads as TGTGCCAGCAGCCCCACAGGGGGCAATCAGCCCCAGCATTTT. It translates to CASSPTGGNQPQHF. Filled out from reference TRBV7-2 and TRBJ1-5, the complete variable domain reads GAGVSQSPSNKVTEKGKDVELRCDPISGHTALYWYRQSLGQGLEFLIYFQGNSAPDKSGLPSDRFSAERTGGSVSTLTIQRTQQEDSAVYLCASSPTGGNQPQHFGDGTRLSIL.